Listed below are T cell receptor beta chains from one sample, sequenced in a study of cytomegalovirus exposure and HLA in healthy donors. Repertoires were generated with immunoSEQ multiplex PCR, while TCRdb's copy carries only in-frame clones and drops some. The sample gives 95,000 to 150,000 clones, 15% of which show up once; 1.9% is in the top ten. Material for sequencing was PBMCs. Source of these receptors: a woman aged 18-30 years in good health and CMV-seronegative. The CDR3 runs from the conserved cysteine through the conserved F or W. Each record gives: clone size, D gene, V gene, J gene, CDR3 DNA, CDR3 protein. D genes are given only for firm matches. Where a row states a size, it is once, few, many or the class of an expanded clone; other rows omit it.

size: .
D: TRBD1
V: TRBV15
J: TRBJ2-5
DNA: TGTGCCACCAGCAGTTTGGGACAGAACTTAGGGACCCAGTACTTC
CDR3: CATSSLGQNLGTQYF

size: .
D: .
V: TRBV6-1
J: TRBJ1-6
DNA: TGTGCCAGCGGACACCGCTCCTATAATTCACCCCTCCACTTT
CDR3: CASGHRSYNSPLHF

size: .
D: TRBD2
V: TRBV2
J: TRBJ2-1
DNA: TGTGCCAGCAGTACTAGCGGGTACAATGAGCAGTTCTTC
CDR3: CASSTSGYNEQFF

size: few
D: .
V: TRBV19
J: TRBJ1-2
DNA: TGTGCCAGTAGTATCGGGGGTCTCGGCTACACCTTC
CDR3: CASSIGGLGYTF

size: few
D: .
V: TRBV7-9
J: TRBJ2-7
DNA: TGTGCCAGCAGCCCAACGGGACTCACCTACGAGCAGTACTTC
CDR3: CASSPTGLTYEQYF

size: .
D: .
V: TRBV27
J: TRBJ2-3
DNA: TGTGCCAGCAGTTTATCGGGCAGGGGCCCAGATACGCAGTATTTT
CDR3: CASSLSGRGPDTQYF

size: .
D: .
V: TRBV9
J: TRBJ1-5
DNA: TGTGCCAGCAGCGTAGGAGCTCTTGGGCCCCAGCATTTT
CDR3: CASSVGALGPQHF

size: .
D: TRBD1
V: TRBV5-4
J: TRBJ1-3
DNA: TGTGCCAGCAGCCTCAAGACAGGGCCTCACACCATATATTTT
CDR3: CASSLKTGPHTIYF

size: few
D: TRBD2
V: TRBV11-1
J: TRBJ2-1
DNA: TGTGCCAGCAGCCTCCTAGCGGGGGGGCGGGATGAGCAGTTCTTC
CDR3: CASSLLAGGRDEQFF

size: .
D: .
V: TRBV28
J: TRBJ1-5
DNA: TGTGCCAGCAGTTTATTCGGGGGTCGGGGCAATCAGCCCCAGCATTTT
CDR3: CASSLFGGRGNQPQHF

size: .
D: .
V: TRBV6-1
J: TRBJ1-6
DNA: TGTGCCAGCAGTACTGGACGGAGGGTTGATTCACCCCTCCACTTT
CDR3: CASSTGRRVDSPLHF

size: .
D: .
V: TRBV5-1
J: TRBJ1-1
DNA: TGCGCCAGCAGCTTGAGAGGGAACGATGTCACTGAAGCTTTCTTT
CDR3: CASSLRGNDVTEAFF

size: few
D: TRBD2
V: TRBV9
J: TRBJ2-7
DNA: TGTGCCAGCAGTTTCGGGACTAGCGGCTCCTACGAGCAGTACTTC
CDR3: CASSFGTSGSYEQYF

size: .
D: .
V: TRBV9
J: TRBJ2-5
DNA: TGTGCCAGCACCATTGGGGACACCGGACAAGAGACCCAGTACTTC
CDR3: CASTIGDTGQETQYF

size: few
D: .
V: TRBV6-5
J: TRBJ1-2
DNA: TGTGCCAGCAGTTACTCTCGTAGTCTAGGCTACACCTTC
CDR3: CASSYSRSLGYTF

size: .
D: .
V: TRBV19
J: TRBJ1-4
DNA: TGTGCCAGTAGTGAACAGGCTTCAACTAATGAAAAACTGTTTTTT
CDR3: CASSEQASTNEKLFF

size: few
D: TRBD1
V: TRBV10-3
J: TRBJ1-1
DNA: TGTGCCATCAGCTTACAGGGGGCTGGTGACACTGAAGCTTTCTTT
CDR3: CAISLQGAGDTEAFF

size: .
D: .
V: TRBV7-8
J: TRBJ2-7
DNA: TGTGCCAGCAGCTTATGGCGAGGTATATCGAACGAGCAGTACTTC
CDR3: CASSLWRGISNEQYF

size: few
D: .
V: TRBV9
J: TRBJ2-7
DNA: TGTGCCAGCAGCGTAGGGGGCTCGACCTACGAGCAGTACTTC
CDR3: CASSVGGSTYEQYF

size: .
D: TRBD2
V: TRBV28
J: TRBJ2-7
DNA: TGTGCCAGCAGTTTAATAGCGGGAGGGCGTGAGCAGTACTTC
CDR3: CASSLIAGGREQYF

size: few
D: .
V: TRBV28
J: TRBJ1-5
DNA: TGTGCCAGCAGTTTTACCGACAGGATTCAGCCCCAGCATTTT
CDR3: CASSFTDRIQPQHF

size: few
D: .
V: TRBV28
J: TRBJ1-3
DNA: TGTGCCAGCAGGTCTACAGGGTGGGGAAACACCATATATTTT
CDR3: CASRSTGWGNTIYF

size: .
D: .
V: TRBV7-8
J: TRBJ2-1
DNA: TGTGCCAGCAGCTTTTATTCAGAATACAATGAGCAGTTCTTC
CDR3: CASSFYSEYNEQFF

size: .
D: TRBD1
V: TRBV28
J: TRBJ1-6
DNA: TGTGCCAGCAGTGGGACCGGGACAGGGCCTTCACCCCTCCACTTT
CDR3: CASSGTGTGPSPLHF

size: .
D: TRBD2
V: TRBV6-6
J: TRBJ2-7
DNA: TGTGCCAGCAGTTACAAGGGACTAGGGGCGGGGGAGCAGTACTTC
CDR3: CASSYKGLGAGEQYF

size: few
D: TRBD1
V: TRBV4-1
J: TRBJ2-3
DNA: TGCGCCAGCAGCCCCCGGGACAGGGGCACAGATACGCAGTATTTT
CDR3: CASSPRDRGTDTQYF

size: few
D: .
V: TRBV4-1
J: TRBJ2-7
DNA: TGCGCCAGCAGCCAAGGACTAAAAGGGTCCTACGAGCAGTACTTC
CDR3: CASSQGLKGSYEQYF

size: .
D: .
V: TRBV10-1
J: TRBJ2-5
DNA: TGCGCCAGCAGTGAGTCAAGGGGGGGAGAGACCCAGTACTTC
CDR3: CASSESRGGETQYF

size: .
D: TRBD1
V: TRBV2
J: TRBJ2-7
DNA: TGTGCCAGCAGCCCCGGGACAGGGGACTACGAGCAGTACTTC
CDR3: CASSPGTGDYEQYF

size: few
D: TRBD1
V: TRBV19
J: TRBJ2-3
DNA: TGTGCCAGTAGTACAGGACAGGGGGCCGATACGCAGTATTTT
CDR3: CASSTGQGADTQYF

size: .
D: TRBD2
V: TRBV6-4
J: TRBJ2-3
DNA: TGTGCCAGCAGTGAGGGGAGCGGGGGGAGCACAGATACGCAGTATTTT
CDR3: CASSEGSGGSTDTQYF

size: few
D: TRBD2
V: TRBV4-1
J: TRBJ2-7
DNA: TGCGCCAGCAGCCGACCCTCGGGACTATCCTACGAGCAGTACTTC
CDR3: CASSRPSGLSYEQYF

size: .
D: TRBD1
V: TRBV6-6
J: TRBJ2-7
DNA: TGTGCCAGCAGTCTCTCCGGGACAGGCGGCTACGAGCAGTACTTC
CDR3: CASSLSGTGGYEQYF

size: few
D: TRBD1
V: TRBV4-3
J: TRBJ1-2
DNA: TGCGCCAGCAGCCAAGGCTTAGGGGGCGACAACTATGGCTACACCTTC
CDR3: CASSQGLGGDNYGYTF

size: few
D: .
V: TRBV6-5
J: TRBJ1-1
DNA: TGTGCCAGCAGTTACCGGGGGGCCTCGGACACTGAAGCTTTCTTT
CDR3: CASSYRGASDTEAFF

size: .
D: TRBD2
V: TRBV29-1
J: TRBJ2-1
DNA: TGCAGCTCGCGACTAGCGGTAGCCGTTGATGAGCAGTTCTTC
CDR3: CSSRLAVAVDEQFF

size: few
D: .
V: TRBV28
J: TRBJ2-3
DNA: TGTGCCAGCACCCTGGCCCCGGCACAGGATACGCAGTATTTT
CDR3: CASTLAPAQDTQYF

size: .
D: .
V: TRBV5-4
J: TRBJ2-7
DNA: TGTGCCAGCAGCTTGTCGGGTTACGAGCAGTACTTC
CDR3: CASSLSGYEQYF

size: .
D: TRBD1
V: TRBV4-2
J: TRBJ1-4
DNA: TGTGCCAGCAGCCAAGGGGGCGACAGGGGCCGGGGAAAACTGTTTTTT
CDR3: CASSQGGDRGRGKLFF

size: .
D: .
V: TRBV6-6
J: TRBJ1-5
DNA: TGTGCCAGCAGGCCCTACGCGGGTGTAGGCAATCAGCCCCAGCATTTT
CDR3: CASRPYAGVGNQPQHF

size: .
D: TRBD1
V: TRBV27
J: TRBJ2-7
DNA: TGTGCCAGCAGTTTTGAACAGGGGGACGAGCAGTACTTC
CDR3: CASSFEQGDEQYF